This TCR beta chain was identified during a study of T cell responses to AZD1222 COVID-19 vaccine. Only in-frame clones appear in the TCRdb table, and some are missing; sequencing was by immunoSEQ multiplex PCR. This table has fewer than 65,000 clones, about 88% appearing once. The study, taken as a whole, reports: With dominance at 160-218 and 743-854, vaccine-associated CD4 TCRs spanned spike.

V was trimmed by 10 bases and J by 5 bases, leaving 21 bases between them. The CDR3 has 14 amino acids. Comment on this clone: Its antigen is unknown.

The material sequenced was peripheral blood, taken on day 0 of AZD1222 vaccination. The receptor's source is an adult in good health. The chain combines TRBV23-1 with TRBJ2-7; D ambiguous. Being an ORF, TRBV23-1 has a function that is uncertain. The CDR3 DNA sequence: TGCGCCACCACTCTTAGGCCCCGCGGCCACGAGCAGTACTTC. Its translation: CATTLRPRGHEQYF.